The rows below give T cell receptor beta chains drawn from one sample of a study of blood T cell repertoires in COVID-19. Clones were sequenced by immunoSEQ multiplex PCR, and TCRdb holds only the in-frame ones, with some missing. The sample lists around 120,000 clones; 75% to 90% were seen once. Sequences were obtained from PBMCs or T cells enriched from blood (not recorded which). The receptors derive from a woman between 45 and 65 years old who had recovered from COVID-19. Each CDR3 is given with its conserved first and last residue. The D gene is left open where the match is weak. Clone size is shown for a subset of rows, as once, few, many or a class of expanded clone.

CDR3 | DNA | size | J | V | D
CASSQASLGGGELFF | TGCGCCAGCAGCCAAGCTAGCTTGGGTGGCGGGGAGCTGTTTTTT | NA | TRBJ2-2 | TRBV4-1 | NA
CASTVGASLSYEQYF | TGTGCCAGTACAGTAGGGGCTTCCCTCTCCTACGAGCAGTACTTC | few | TRBJ2-7 | TRBV19 | NA
CATSSNRDSPLHF | TGTGCCACCAGCAGTAACAGGGATTCACCCCTCCACTTT | NA | TRBJ1-6 | TRBV15 | NA
CASSPPGQGGAYGYTF | TGTGCCAGTTCCCCACCTGGACAGGGAGGCGCCTATGGCTACACCTTC | once | TRBJ1-2 | TRBV19 | TRBD1
CASSYTPGNTEAFF | TGTGCCAGCAGTTACACCCCGGGGAACACTGAAGCTTTCTTT | NA | TRBJ1-1 | TRBV6-5 | NA
CASSLGGRGSGNTIYF | TGTGCCAGCAGCTTGGGGGGCAGGGGCTCTGGAAACACCATATATTTT | NA | TRBJ1-3 | TRBV5-4 | NA
CASSPPQGLGNEQFF | TGTGCCAGCTCACCGCCGCAGGGGCTGGGCAATGAGCAGTTCTTC | once | TRBJ2-1 | TRBV18 | NA
CASSLAGTSGGNTIYF | TGTGCCAGCAGCTTGGCCGGGACATCGGGTGGAAACACCATATATTTT | NA | TRBJ1-3 | TRBV5-6 | NA
CASSFGEGAGNTIYF | TGTGCCAGCAGCTTTGGGGAAGGGGCTGGAAACACCATATATTTT | NA | TRBJ1-3 | TRBV5-6 | NA
CASSQSLPDSGPYGYTF | TGCGCCAGCAGCCAATCTCTTCCGGACAGCGGTCCCTATGGCTACACCTTC | NA | TRBJ1-2 | TRBV4-1 | NA
CASSLDKFSNVLTF | TGTGCCAGCAGCTTAGACAAGTTTTCCAACGTCCTGACTTTC | NA | TRBJ2-6 | TRBV7-2 | NA
CASSEATGVNYGYTF | TGTGCCAGCAGCGAGGCGACAGGCGTTAACTATGGCTACACCTTC | NA | TRBJ1-2 | TRBV11-2 | NA
CASSVGVYNEQFF | TGTGCTAGCAGTGTCGGGGTCTACAATGAGCAGTTCTTC | NA | TRBJ2-1 | TRBV7-7 | NA
CASSVLGQGSTDTQYF | TGTGCCAGCAGCGTTTTAGGTCAGGGGAGCACAGATACGCAGTATTTT | NA | TRBJ2-3 | TRBV9 | NA
CASSILNSNQPQHF | TGTGCCAGTAGTATACTAAACTCCAATCAGCCCCAGCATTTT | NA | TRBJ1-5 | TRBV19 | NA
CASSVSGNTEAFF | TGTGCCAGCAGTGTTTCAGGGAACACTGAAGCTTTCTTT | once | TRBJ1-1 | TRBV2 | NA
CATSDDTGATGELFF | TGTGCCACCAGTGATGACACAGGGGCGACCGGGGAGCTGTTTTTT | NA | TRBJ2-2 | TRBV24-1 | TRBD1
CASSQEPGGGQPQHF | TGTGCCAGCAGCCAAGAGCCAGGTGGGGGCCAGCCCCAGCATTTT | NA | TRBJ1-5 | TRBV3-1/TRBV3-2 | NA